The present entry profiles one TCR beta chain with its context. The TCR-sequenced patients were a few responders to pembrolizumab. CDR3 length: 20 residues. The V end was cut by 3 bases, the J end by 0 bases, with 25 bases between. Germline V gene data show CDR1 as LNHDA and CDR2 as SQIVND (reference sequence). Method: immunoSEQ multiplex PCR; TCRdb's copy keeps in-frame clones and lacks some. The profile covers about 63,000 clones, with 88% appearing a single time and over 11% taken by the ten largest. The data are from a study of PD-1 blockade in mismatch repair-deficient tumors. The receptor was isolated from an adult with mismatch repair-deficient cancer. Here the sequenced sample was peripheral blood, taken 52 weeks after starting pembrolizumab. The rearrangement joins TRBV19 to TRBJ2-3; possibly TRBD1 for D (6 bases). The CDR3 sequence: CASSILPMAGVLDSTDTQYF. The CDR3 region has the DNA TGTGCCAGTAGTATTCTGCCTATGGCAGGGGTGCTCGATAGCACAGATACGCAGTATTTT.